This T cell receptor (beta chain) was recovered during a study of T cell responses to AZD1222 COVID-19 vaccine. The study's findings and limits: Unmutated regions of variants are reportedly targeted by nearly half of spike-specific TCRs. Most donors were white British, females outnumbered males, and clonal diversity was possibly underestimated.

Turning to this clone: The antigen is unknown.

The CDR3 extends over 16 amino acids. Trimming pared 2 bases from V and 2 bases from J, leaving 12 bases between. Germline V gene sequence: CDR1 MDHEN, CDR2 SYDVKM. Generated by immunoSEQ multiplex PCR, the TCRdb table keeps only in-frame clones and is missing some. The table lists around 130,000 clones, around 94% of them singletons, with around 6.6% in the top ten. This specimen was peripheral blood, taken on day 0 of AZD1222 vaccination. The chain couples TRBV28 to TRBJ1-4; tentative D call: TRBD1 (5 bases). The sequence derives from an adult in good health. The CDR3: CASSLPRDGTNEKLFF. The CDR3 nucleotides read TGTGCCAGCAGTTTACCCCGGGACGGGACTAATGAAAAACTGTTTTTT.